This is a list of T cell receptor beta chains from one sample in a study of a mutant IDH1 vaccine in newly diagnosed glioma. Method: immunoSEQ multiplex PCR; TCRdb's copy keeps in-frame clones and lacks some. The sample includes about 25,000 clones, 93% seen only once; the top ten take 0.95% to 1.5%. Sequencing was performed on PBMCs, taken from a glioma patient treated with radiotherapy, temozolomide or both. The receptors derive from a man aged 35 to 55 with glioma. The CDR3 runs from the conserved cysteine through the conserved F or W. D genes are given only for firm matches. Expanded clones get a size class; other rows say once, few or many, or leave the size out.

clone_size	v_call	j_call	d_call	cdr3_aa	cdr3_nt
NA	TRBV12-5	TRBJ1-3	TRBD1	CASRVDPGGARVESRNTIYF	TGTGCTAGTAGGGTTGATCCAGGGGGCGCCAGGGTGGAGTCGAGAAACACCATATATTTT
few	TRBV5-1	TRBJ2-7	NA	CASSLVTGIGYEQYF	TGCGCCAGCAGCTTGGTGACGGGGATCGGCTACGAGCAGTACTTC
NA	TRBV6-1	TRBJ2-1	NA	CASSEASGMAYNEQFF	TGTGCCAGCAGTGAAGCATCGGGGATGGCCTACAATGAGCAGTTCTTC
NA	TRBV20-1	TRBJ1-1	NA	CSASSMAEAFF	TGCAGTGCTAGTTCCATGGCTGAAGCTTTCTTT
NA	TRBV19	TRBJ1-5	NA	CASSIRDSNQPQHF	TGTGCCAGTAGTATAAGAGACAGTAATCAGCCCCAGCATTTT
medium-sized	TRBV29-1	TRBJ2-7	TRBD1	CSARQGSGEQYF	TGCAGCGCTAGACAGGGGTCGGGGGAGCAGTACTTC
NA	TRBV5-1	TRBJ2-7	NA	CASSLVTAYEQYF	TGCGCCAGCAGCTTGGTCACAGCCTACGAGCAGTACTTC
NA	TRBV7-6	TRBJ2-6	NA	CAITAAPSGANVLTF	TGTGCCATCACGGCAGCTCCCTCTGGGGCCAACGTCCTGACTTTC
NA	TRBV7-2	TRBJ2-7	TRBD2	CASSNGTSGLLYEQYF	TGTGCCAGCAGCAACGGGACTAGCGGGTTACTCTACGAGCAGTACTTC
NA	TRBV9	TRBJ1-6	NA	CASSTVDSFNSPLHF	TGTGCCAGCAGCACCGTGGACAGTTTTAATTCACCCCTCCACTTT
NA	TRBV19	TRBJ2-7	NA	CASSINRNYEQYF	TGTGCCAGTAGTATAAACAGAAACTACGAGCAGTACTTC
NA	TRBV9	TRBJ2-1	NA	CASSVGVEQFF	TGTGCCAGCAGCGTAGGGGTAGAACAGTTCTTC
NA	TRBV4-2	TRBJ2-7	TRBD2	CASSQDLAGDFAYEQYF	TGTGCCAGCAGCCAAGACCTAGCGGGAGATTTCGCCTACGAGCAGTACTTC
NA	TRBV13	TRBJ2-1	TRBD1	CASSPGSGQGRNEQFF	TGTGCCAGCAGTCCCGGTTCGGGACAGGGGAGGAATGAGCAGTTCTTC
NA	TRBV20-1	TRBJ1-1	TRBD1	CSATRTGEAFF	TGCAGTGCTACTCGGACAGGAGAAGCTTTCTTT
NA	TRBV28	TRBJ1-5	TRBD1	CASSSPQGGNQPQHF	TGTGCCAGCAGTAGCCCTCAGGGGGGCAATCAGCCCCAGCATTTT
NA	TRBV7-9	TRBJ2-1	TRBD1	CASSHDRGNEQFF	TGTGCCAGCAGCCACGACAGGGGCAATGAGCAGTTCTTC
NA	TRBV5-4	TRBJ2-2	NA	CASSLDKTGELFF	TGTGCCAGCAGCTTGGACAAAACCGGGGAGCTGTTTTTT
NA	TRBV4-1	TRBJ1-1	NA	CASSQANRAGTEAFF	TGCGCCAGCAGCCAAGCCAACCGGGCCGGCACTGAAGCTTTCTTT
NA	TRBV9	TRBJ2-1	NA	CASSVNLGDGARNEQFF	TGTGCCAGCAGCGTTAACTTAGGGGATGGGGCACGCAATGAGCAGTTCTTC
NA	TRBV6-5	TRBJ1-1	NA	CASSTGSTEAFF	TGTGCCAGCAGTACAGGGTCCACTGAAGCTTTCTTT
NA	TRBV14	TRBJ1-1	NA	CASSQDSGNTEAFF	TGTGCCAGCAGCCAAGACTCGGGGAACACTGAAGCTTTCTTT
NA	TRBV27	TRBJ2-1	TRBD2	CASSLASGNEQFF	TGTGCCAGCAGTTTGGCTAGCGGCAATGAGCAGTTCTTC
NA	TRBV9	TRBJ2-7	NA	CASSVAYGGAYEQYF	TGTGCCAGCAGCGTAGCTTACGGGGGAGCCTACGAGCAGTACTTC
NA	TRBV11-2	TRBJ2-1	NA	CASSRGSASSYNEQFF	TGTGCCAGCAGTCGAGGCTCCGCGAGCTCCTACAATGAGCAGTTCTTC
once	TRBV18	TRBJ1-5	TRBD1	CASSPRHRGKDSNQPQHF	TGTGCCAGCTCACCACGGCACAGGGGAAAGGATAGCAATCAGCCCCAGCATTTT
NA	TRBV19	TRBJ2-3	TRBD2	CASSFGTSGGAADTQYF	TGTGCCAGTAGTTTCGGGACTAGCGGGGGGGCTGCAGATACGCAGTATTTT
NA	TRBV7-9	TRBJ1-2	TRBD1	CASSRTGGESYGYTF	TGTGCCAGCAGCCGTACAGGGGGCGAGTCCTATGGCTACACCTTC
NA	TRBV18	TRBJ1-2	TRBD1	CASSPPPTGGGFTGYTF	TGTGCCAGCTCACCCCCTCCAACGGGAGGGGGCTTTACGGGCTACACCTTC
NA	TRBV19	TRBJ1-2	TRBD1	CASSIFPPDRVLGYTF	TGTGCCAGTAGTATTTTTCCTCCGGACAGGGTTTTGGGCTACACCTTC
NA	TRBV20-1	TRBJ2-5	NA	CSARDTGTQYF	TGCAGTGCTAGAGACACGGGGACCCAGTACTTC
NA	TRBV27	TRBJ2-7	NA	CASSPTGSSYEQYF	TGTGCCAGCAGTCCTACGGGGTCGTCCTACGAGCAGTACTTC
NA	TRBV5-1	TRBJ2-3	NA	CASSSRDSLTDTQYF	TGCGCCAGCAGCTCGCGGGACAGCCTCACAGATACGCAGTATTTT
few	TRBV7-6	TRBJ2-7	NA	CASSLGATGSSYEQYF	TGTGCCAGCAGCTTAGGTGCTACGGGGAGCTCCTACGAGCAGTACTTC
NA	TRBV6-1	TRBJ1-1	NA	CASSVRQTEAFF	TGTGCCAGCAGTGTCCGACAGACCGAAGCTTTCTTT
NA	TRBV19	TRBJ1-1	NA	CASSIDQGGRDTEAFF	TGTGCCAGTAGTATAGATCAGGGTGGAAGAGACACTGAAGCTTTCTTT
NA	TRBV12-5	TRBJ2-3	TRBD2	CASGPAELAGRTDTQYF	TGTGCTAGTGGCCCCGCAGAATTAGCGGGGCGCACAGATACGCAGTATTTT
NA	TRBV4-2	TRBJ2-7	NA	CASSQAGVYEQYF	TGTGCCAGCAGCCAAGCGGGAGTATACGAGCAGTACTTC
NA	TRBV5-8	TRBJ1-1	NA	CASSLGLVNTEAFF	TGTGCCAGCAGCTTGGGGTTAGTGAACACTGAAGCTTTCTTT
NA	TRBV15	TRBJ1-1	NA	CATSSTKGITEAFF	TGTGCCACCAGCAGCACAAAGGGAATCACTGAAGCTTTCTTT
NA	TRBV10-2	TRBJ2-7	TRBD1	CASSERTGSNEQYF	TGCGCCAGCAGTGAGCGGACAGGGAGCAACGAGCAGTACTTC
NA	TRBV4-3	TRBJ2-7	NA	CASSSLSSGDYEQYF	TGCGCCAGCAGCTCGTTGTCCAGTGGGGACTACGAGCAGTACTTC
NA	TRBV7-9	TRBJ1-2	TRBD1	CASSFGTGDFHGYTF	TGTGCCAGCAGCTTCGGGACAGGGGACTTCCATGGCTACACCTTC
NA	TRBV7-2	TRBJ2-3	NA	CASSRTGLRGLNLVNTQYF	TGTGCCAGCAGCCGAACTGGCCTACGTGGACTCAACTTGGTCAATACGCAGTATTTT
NA	TRBV20-1	TRBJ1-2	NA	CSAQGSYGYTF	TGCAGTGCCCAGGGTTCCTATGGCTACACCTTC
NA	TRBV29-1	TRBJ1-2	TRBD1	CSAATGPNYGYTF	TGCAGCGCAGCGACAGGGCCTAACTATGGCTACACCTTC